The sequence of this TCR beta chain was determined in a study of cytomegalovirus exposure and HLA in healthy donors. V gave up 3 bases and J gave up 3 bases, with 9 bases separating them. The CDR3 contains 14 residues. Looked up from germline, CDR1 is SNHLY and CDR2 is FYNNEI. This PCR relied on a set of 60 Vbeta primers and 13 Jbeta primers. Measured with immunoSEQ multiplex PCR; TCRdb has only the in-frame clones, and not every one. This table holds 100,000 or so clones, approximately 69% found once. The chain combines TRBV2 with TRBJ1-5; weak D call: TRBD1 (5 bases). The TCR sequence derives from a young man in good health and CMV-seronegative. The sample was PBMCs. The CDR3 is CASSDQGFNQPQHF. The CDR3 DNA reads as TGTGCCAGCAGTGATCAGGGCTTCAATCAGCCCCAGCATTTT.